This T cell receptor beta chain was identified in a study of early T cells in non-severe SARS-CoV-2 infection. Turning to the study itself: Unsorted whole blood bulk RNA was sequenced, with unpaired chains.

The V and J ends lost 2 bases and 3 bases, in that order; junction bases with no gene match: 8. The V gene's germline CDR1 is SQVTM and CDR2 ANQGSEA. This CDR3 has 15 amino acids. Findings of the study overall: The matching step, a VDJdb search, favored anti-spike CD8 responses and missed private and CD4 specificities.

This clonotype was counted many times. Its antigen is undetermined. Unique molecular identifiers were affixed to single, distinct cDNA molecules. TCRdb reprocessed the 5' RACE reads with MiXCR, giving one entry per CDR3 protein. This sample has about 64,000 distinct CDR3 sequences, with roughly 18% found just once. The chain is built from TRBV29-1 and TRBJ2-3; 7 bases align to TRBD1. Sequences were derived from whole blood, sampled at baseline. This clonotype was sampled from an adult who was a healthcare worker with PCR-confirmed SARS-CoV-2 infection or an uninfected control (not recorded which). CDR3 loop: CSVERAGGATDTQYF. CDR3 nucleotides: TGCAGCGTTGAAAGGGCAGGGGGAGCGACAGATACGCAGTATTTT.